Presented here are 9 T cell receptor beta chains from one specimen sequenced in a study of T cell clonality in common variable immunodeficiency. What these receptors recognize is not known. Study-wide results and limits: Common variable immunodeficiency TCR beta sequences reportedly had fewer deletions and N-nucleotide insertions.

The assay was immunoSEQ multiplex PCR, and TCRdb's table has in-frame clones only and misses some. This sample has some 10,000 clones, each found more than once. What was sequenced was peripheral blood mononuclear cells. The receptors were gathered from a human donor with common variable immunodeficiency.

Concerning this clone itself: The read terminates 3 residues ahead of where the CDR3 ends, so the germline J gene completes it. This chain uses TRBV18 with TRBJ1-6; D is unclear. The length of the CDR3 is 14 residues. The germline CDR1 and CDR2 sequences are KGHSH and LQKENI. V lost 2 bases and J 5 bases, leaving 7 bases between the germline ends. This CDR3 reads CASSPLSDNSPLHF. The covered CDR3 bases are TGTGCCAGCTCACCATTGTCTGATAATTCACCC.

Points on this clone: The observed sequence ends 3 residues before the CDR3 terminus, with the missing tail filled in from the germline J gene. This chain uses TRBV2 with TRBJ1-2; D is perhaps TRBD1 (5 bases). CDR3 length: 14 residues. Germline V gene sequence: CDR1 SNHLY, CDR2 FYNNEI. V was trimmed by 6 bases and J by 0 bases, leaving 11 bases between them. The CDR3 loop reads CASSREGTNYGYTF. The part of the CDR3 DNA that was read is TGTGCCAGCAGCCGTGAGGGGACTAACTATGGC.

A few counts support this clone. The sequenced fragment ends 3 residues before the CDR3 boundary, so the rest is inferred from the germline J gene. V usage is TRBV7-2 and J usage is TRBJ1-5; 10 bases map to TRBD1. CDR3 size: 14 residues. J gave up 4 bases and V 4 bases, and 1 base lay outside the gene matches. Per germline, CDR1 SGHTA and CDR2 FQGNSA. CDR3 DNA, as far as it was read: TGTGCCAGCAGCTCGGACAGGGGGAATCAGCCC. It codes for CASSSDRGNQP. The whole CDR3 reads CASSSDRGNQPQHF.

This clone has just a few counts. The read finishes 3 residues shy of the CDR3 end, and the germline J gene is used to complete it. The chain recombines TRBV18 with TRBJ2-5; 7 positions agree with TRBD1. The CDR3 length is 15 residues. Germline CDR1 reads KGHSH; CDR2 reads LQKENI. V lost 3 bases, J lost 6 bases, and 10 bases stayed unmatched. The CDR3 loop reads CASSPRQGTAQTQYF. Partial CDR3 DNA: TGTGCCAGCTCACCCCGACAGGGTACGGCGCAGACC. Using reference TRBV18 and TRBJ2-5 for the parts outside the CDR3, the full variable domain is NAGVMQNPRHLVRRRGQEARLRCSPMKGHSHVYWYRQLPEEGLKFMVYLQKENIIDESGMPKERFSAEFPKEGPSILRIQQVVRGDSAAYFCASSPRQGTAQTQYFGPGTRLLVL.

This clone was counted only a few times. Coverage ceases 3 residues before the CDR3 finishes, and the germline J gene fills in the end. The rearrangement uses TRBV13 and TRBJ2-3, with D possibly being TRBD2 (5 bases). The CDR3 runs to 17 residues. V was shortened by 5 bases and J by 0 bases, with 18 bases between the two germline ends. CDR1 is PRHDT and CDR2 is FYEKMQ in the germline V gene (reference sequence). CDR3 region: CASSRLAGSPSTDTQYF. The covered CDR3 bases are TGTGCCAGCAGCCGCCTAGCCGGCAGTCCTAGCACAGATACG. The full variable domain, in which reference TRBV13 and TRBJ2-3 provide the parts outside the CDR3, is AAGVIQSPRHLIKEKRETATLKCYPIPRHDTVYWYQQGPGQDPQFLISFYEKMQSDKGSIPDRFSAQQFSDYHSELNMSSLELGDSALYFCASSRLAGSPSTDTQYFGPGTRLTVL.

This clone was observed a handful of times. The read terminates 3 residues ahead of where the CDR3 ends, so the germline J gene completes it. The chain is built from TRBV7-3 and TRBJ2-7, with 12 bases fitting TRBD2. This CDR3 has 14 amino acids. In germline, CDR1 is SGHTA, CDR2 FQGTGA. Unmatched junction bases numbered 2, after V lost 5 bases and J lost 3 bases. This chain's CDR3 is CASSPTSGGYEQYF. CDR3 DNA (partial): TGTGCCAGCAGCCCGACTAGCGGGGGCTACGAG.

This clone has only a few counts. This chain's CDR3 is CASRGLADNNEQFF. The covered CDR3 bases are TGTGCCAGTAGAGGACTAGCGGACAACAATGAG. The chain joins TRBV19 to TRBJ2-1, with 10 bases matching TRBD2. From the germline J gene comes the end of the CDR3, since the read stops 3 residues before it. Germline CDR1 is LNHDA and CDR2 is SQIVND (reference sequence). The V and J ends lost 6 bases and 5 bases, in that order; junction bases with no gene match: 4. The CDR3 totals 14 residues. Combining the CDR3 with reference TRBV19 and TRBJ2-1 gives the whole variable domain DGGITQSPKYLFRKEGQNVTLSCEQNLNHDAMYWYRQDPGQGLRLIYYSQIVNDFQKGDIAEGYSVSREKKESFPLTVTSAQKNPTAFYLCASRGLADNNEQFFGPGTRLTVL.

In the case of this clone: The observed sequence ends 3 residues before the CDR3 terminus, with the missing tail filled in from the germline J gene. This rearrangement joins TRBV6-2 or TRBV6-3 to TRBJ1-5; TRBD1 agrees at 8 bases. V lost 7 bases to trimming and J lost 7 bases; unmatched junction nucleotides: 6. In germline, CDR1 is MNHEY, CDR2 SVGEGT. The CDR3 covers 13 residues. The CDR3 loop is CASTDRGDQPQHF. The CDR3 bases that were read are TGTGCCAGCACCGACAGGGGAGACCAGCCC.

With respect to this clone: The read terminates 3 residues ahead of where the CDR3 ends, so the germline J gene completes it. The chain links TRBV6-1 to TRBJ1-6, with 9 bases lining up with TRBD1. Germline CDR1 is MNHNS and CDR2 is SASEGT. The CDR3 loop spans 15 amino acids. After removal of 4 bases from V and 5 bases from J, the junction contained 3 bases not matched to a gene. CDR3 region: CASSVWTGDNSPLHF. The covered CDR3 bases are TGTGCCAGCAGTGTGTGGACAGGGGATAATTCACCC.